This T cell receptor beta chain was profiled in a study of cytomegalovirus exposure and HLA in healthy donors. Turning to the study itself: Out of 398 genotyped donors, about 80% belonged to the Caucasian-associated ancestry cluster. Study-wide results and limits: The majority of CMV-associated TCR beta chains were reported as apparently HLA-restricted in a later analysis. More than 15,000 TCR beta sequences were associated with HLA alleles at 0.05 false discovery rate in a later analysis. Some highly shared sequence variants likely arose as a pipeline artifact.

PCR was performed using 60 Vbeta and 13 Jbeta primers. Method: immunoSEQ multiplex PCR; TCRdb's copy keeps in-frame clones and lacks some. The sample yields about 150,000 clones, approximately 85% seen once. The V and J ends lost 5 bases and 4 bases respectively, with 14 bases between them. The CDR3 covers 14 residues. Germline CDR1 reads SGHTA; CDR2 reads FQGNSA. In regard to this clone: Antigen unknown.

The sample was PBMCs. The rearrangement joins TRBV7-2 to TRBJ2-5; D call uncertain. This sequence originates from a woman between 18 and 29 years old in good health and CMV-seronegative. The CDR3, as DNA: TGTGCCAGCAGCCCGCTCGGCTGGGCAGAGACCCAGTACTTC. It is translated as CASSPLGWAETQYF.